Below, 16 T cell receptor beta chains from the same sample are listed, as sequenced in a study of T cell responses to AZD1222 COVID-19 vaccine. Assay: immunoSEQ multiplex PCR; the TCRdb copy retains only in-frame clones and omits some. Of about 130,000 clones listed, approximately 89% are singletons. Sequenced here: peripheral blood, sampled on day 0 of AZD1222 vaccination. These receptors originate from an adult in good health.

The chain combines TRBV11-2 with TRBJ2-3, with TRBD2 identical over 11 bases. The germline V gene encodes CDR1 SGHAT and CDR2 FQNNGV. The CDR3 has 16 residues. The V gene end was trimmed by 4 bases and the J gene end by 2 bases; junction bases not matched to a gene: 5. In DNA, the CDR3 is TGTGCCAGCAGCTCCGGGACTAGCGGAACCACAGATACGCAGTATTTT. It translates to CASSSGTSGTTDTQYF. Drawing the rest from reference TRBV11-2 and TRBJ2-3, the complete variable domain is EAGVAQSPRYKIIEKRQSVAFWCNPISGHATLYWYQQILGQGPKLLIQFQNNGVVDDSQLPKDRFSAERLKGVDSTLKIQPAKLEDSAVYLCASSSGTSGTTDTQYFGPGTRLTVL.

The chain uses TRBV28 and TRBJ2-7; D remains ambiguous. CDR1 MDHEN and CDR2 SYDVKM come from the germline V gene. The CDR3 extends over 13 amino acids. With 2 bases removed from V and 5 bases from J, the gap between germline ends came to 10 bases. CDR3 loop: CASSLIGPNEQYF. The CDR3 DNA reads TGTGCCAGCAGTTTAATAGGTCCTAACGAGCAGTACTTC. Together with reference TRBV28 and TRBJ2-7, the CDR3 gives the full variable domain: DVKVTQSSRYLVKRTGEKVFLECVQDMDHENMFWYRQDPGLGLRLIYFSYDVKMKEKGDIPEGYSVSREKKERFSLILESASTNQTSMYLCASSLIGPNEQYFGPGTRLTVT.

The count of this clone is one. The chain joins TRBV19 to TRBJ1-5; D gene uncertain. This CDR3 is 15 amino acids long. V was trimmed by 4 bases and J by 0 bases, leaving 10 bases between them. The germline CDR1 and CDR2 sequences are LNHDA and SQIVND (reference sequence). CDR3 nucleotides: TGTGCCAGTAGTAGGGTCTCGGGTAGCAATCAGCCCCAGCATTTT. This sequence encodes CASSRVSGSNQPQHF.

The V call is TRBV13, the J call TRBJ2-2; maybe TRBD2 (5 bases). The length of the CDR3 is 14 residues. Germline CDR1 is PRHDT and CDR2 is FYEKMQ (reference sequence). V was cut by 5 bases and J by 6 bases, with 13 bases left in between. This chain's CDR3 is CASSLARVSGELFF. DNA for the CDR3: TGTGCCAGCAGCCTAGCCCGGGTGTCCGGGGAGCTGTTTTTT.

This clone was observed a few times. The chain recombines TRBV28 with TRBJ2-2; 8 nucleotides agree with TRBD2. There are 18 residues in the CDR3. V lost 4 bases to trimming and J lost 3 bases; unmatched junction nucleotides: 13. The germline CDR1 and CDR2 sequences are MDHEN and SYDVKM. CDR3 DNA sequence: TGTGCCAGCAGTTCTCTGACTAGCGCGAACCAATACACCGGGGAGCTGTTTTTT. Translation gives CASSSLTSANQYTGELFF.

V gene TRBV27 combines with J gene TRBJ1-2; D unclear. V lost 6 bases and J 4 bases, leaving 15 bases between the germline ends. This CDR3 has 14 amino acids. Germline CDR1 is MNHEY and CDR2 is SMNVEV (reference sequence). As DNA, the CDR3 is TGTGCCAGCAGCATAAGTGGACGGTTCTATGGCTACACCTTC. This sequence encodes CASSISGRFYGYTF.

The chain links TRBV27 to TRBJ2-1; 10 nucleotides align to TRBD1. J was trimmed by 9 bases and V by 7 bases; bases with no gene match: 6. Germline V gene data show CDR1 as MNHEY and CDR2 as SMNVEV (reference sequence). The CDR3 has 13 amino acids. CDR3 amino acids: CASTPRDRGEQFF. The CDR3 DNA reads as TGTGCCAGCACCCCCCGGGACAGGGGTGAGCAGTTCTTC.

V is TRBV19 and J is TRBJ1-6, with 7 positions matching TRBD1. The CDR3 runs to 15 residues. CDR1 and CDR2 (germline): LNHDA, SQIVND (reference sequence). The V gene end was trimmed by 5 bases and the J gene end by 9 bases; junction bases not matched to a gene: 10. The CDR3, as DNA: TGTGCCAGTAGTCCAGGGACAGCGGTGGGTTCACCCCTCCACTTT. It is translated as CASSPGTAVGSPLHF.

The chain has TRBV18 and TRBJ1-2; 9 bases are a match to TRBD1. J was trimmed by 6 bases and V by 5 bases; bases with no gene match: 10. Looked up from germline, CDR1 is KGHSH and CDR2 is LQKENI. CDR3 length: 15 residues. This CDR3 reads CASSAGQGKVNGYTF. CDR3 bases: TGTGCCAGCTCAGCGGGACAGGGTAAAGTCAATGGCTACACCTTC.

This clone was recorded only once. V and J are TRBV5-1 and TRBJ1-4; 8 bases are a match to TRBD1. The CDR3 runs to 16 residues. The germline gives CDR1 SGHRS, CDR2 YFSETQ. The V gene end was trimmed by 3 bases and the J gene end by 8 bases; junction bases not matched to a gene: 12. CDR3 nucleotide sequence: TGCGCCAGCAGCTGGAGGACAGGGAGCGACGGAGAAAAACTGTTTTTT. Amino acids: CASSWRTGSDGEKLFF.

This clone showed up just once. The genes are TRBV7-3 and TRBJ2-2; no firm D call. From germline, CDR1 is SGHTA and CDR2 FQGTGA. Trimming cost V 5 bases and J 4 bases, with 17 bases left between them. There are 16 residues in the CDR3. The CDR3 loop reads CASSPGWGSGTGELFF. The CDR3 DNA sequence: TGTGCCAGCAGCCCCGGTTGGGGATCGGGCACCGGGGAGCTGTTTTTT. Using reference TRBV7-3 and TRBJ2-2 for the parts outside the CDR3, the full variable domain is GAGVSQTPSNKVTEKGKYVELRCDPISGHTALYWYRQSLGQGPEFLIYFQGTGAADDSGLPNDRFFAVRPEGSVSTLKIQRTERGDSAVYLCASSPGWGSGTGELFFGEGSRLTVL.

J is TRBJ2-1 and V is TRBV27, with 10 bases that match TRBD2. There are 14 residues in the CDR3. Germline V gives CDR1 MNHEY, CDR2 SMNVEV (reference sequence). V gave up 6 bases and J gave up 7 bases; unmatched junction bases: 6. In DNA form, the CDR3 reads TGTGCCAGCAGCGAGCGGGGGGGCCCGAATGAGCAGTTCTTC. Translated: CASSERGGPNEQFF.

This rearrangement joins TRBV30 to TRBJ2-1; perhaps TRBD2 as D (6 bases). The V gene's germline CDR1 is GTSNPN and CDR2 SVGIG (reference sequence). The CDR3 is made up of 15 amino acids. The ends were cut back, 7 bases at V and 2 bases at J, with 18 bases in the middle. DNA for the CDR3: TGTGCCTCGAGGAGGGGCGTGATCGCCTACAATGAGCAGTTCTTC. As protein: CASRRGVIAYNEQFF.

This sequence joins TRBV5-4 and TRBJ2-1; a possible D gene is TRBD2 (5 bases). Germline CDR1 and CDR2: SGHNT and YYREEE (reference sequence). This CDR3 has 16 residues. Trimming shortened V by 4 bases and J by 0 bases, and 14 bases separated the two germline ends. The CDR3: CASSQDFLRSYNEQFF. CDR3 nucleotides: TGTGCCAGCAGCCAGGACTTTCTCCGCTCCTACAATGAGCAGTTCTTC.

This rearrangement joins TRBV6-2 or TRBV6-3 to TRBJ1-1; D unresolved. Germline CDR1 is MNHEY and CDR2 is SVGEGT. The ends were cut back, 0 bases at V and 0 bases at J, with 14 bases in the middle. The CDR3 sequence is 17 residues long. The chain's CDR3 is CASSYSKESSLNTEAFF. The CDR3 DNA reads TGTGCCAGCAGTTACTCGAAAGAGTCCAGCTTGAACACTGAAGCTTTCTTT.

This chain uses TRBV6-5 with TRBJ2-1; the D gene is possibly TRBD2 (6 bases). CDR3 size: 15 residues. The V gene's germline CDR1 is MNHEY and CDR2 SVGAGI. Trimming took 7 bases from V and 7 from J, leaving 20 bases between them. The CDR3 DNA sequence: TGTGCCAGCACCCACCGGAGGGGCTTAGGGAATGAGCAGTTCTTC. This codes for CASTHRRGLGNEQFF.